These T cell receptor beta chains were read from a single sample in a study of spatial heterogeneity in lung cancer. MiXCR, run by TCRdb on the 5' RACE reads, gives a single entry per CDR3 protein. Of some 40,000 distinct CDR3 sequences detected, under 4% appear once; the ten largest clones hold approximately 35%. This specimen consisted of normal lung tissue next to the tumor, obtained at surgery. The receptors derive from a male donor with early-stage non-small cell lung cancer. CDR3s include the opening cysteine and the closing phenylalanine or tryptophan. D genes are given only for firm matches. Clone size is given for some rows only: seen once, a few or many times, or a class if the clone is expanded.

D	size	V	J	DNA	CDR3
-	many	TRBV5-1	TRBJ1-4	TGCGCCAGCAGCTTAGGTGGGGGACTCCGGAGCAAACTCAATGAAAAACTGTTTTTT	CASSLGGGLRSKLNEKLFF
-	many	TRBV7-2	TRBJ1-2	TGTGCCAGCAGCCAGGACGCTGGCTACACCTTC	CASSQDAGYTF
-	many	TRBV4-1	TRBJ2-7	TGCGCCAGCAGCCAAGACCCCCGCGGTTCCACCTACGAGCAGTACTTC	CASSQDPRGSTYEQYF
-	many	TRBV5-1	TRBJ2-3	TGCGCCAGCAGCCCCACCACGGCAGGGGATACGCAGTATTTT	CASSPTTAGDTQYF
TRBD1	many	TRBV5-1	TRBJ2-3	TGCGCCAGCAGCCTAACAGGGGGCGCAGATACGCAGTATTTT	CASSLTGGADTQYF
TRBD2	many	TRBV28	TRBJ2-2	TGTGCCAGCAGTCAGCTAGCGGGGGCGAACACCGGGGAGCTGTTTTTT	CASSQLAGANTGELFF
-	many	TRBV28	TRBJ1-2	TGTGCCAGCAGTTTAGCCCCGGGAGGTTCGGATGGCTACACCTTC	CASSLAPGGSDGYTF
-	-	TRBV7-8	TRBJ2-3	TGTGCCAGCAGACCCGGCAGTGGTGGGGGAGATACGCAGTATTTT	CASRPGSGGGDTQYF
-	many	TRBV11-2	TRBJ1-4	TGTGCCAGCAGCTTCGGCACGAATGAAAAACTGTTTTTT	CASSFGTNEKLFF
-	few	TRBV20-1	TRBJ2-1	TGCAGTGCTAGAGGTTGGGGGTGGCGGTACAATGAGCAGTTCTTC	CSARGWGWRYNEQFF
TRBD2	-	TRBV25-1	TRBJ2-5	TGTGCCAGCAGTGCCGAGTTAGCGGGAGGCGAGACCCAGTACTTC	CASSAELAGGETQYF
TRBD2	many	TRBV7-2	TRBJ2-1	TGTGCCAGCAGCGCAGGACTAGCGAGCTCCTACAATGAGCAGTTCTTC	CASSAGLASSYNEQFF
TRBD1	few	TRBV6-2/TRBV6-3	TRBJ1-1	TGTGCCAGCAGTCCGGACAGGAGGAGCGCTGAAGCTTTCTTT	CASSPDRRSAEAFF
-	few	TRBV28	TRBJ1-1	TGTGCCAGCAGTTTGGAAGGGGCCCGGGGAGCTTTCTTT	CASSLEGARGAFF
-	many	TRBV27	TRBJ2-7	TGTGCCAGCAGTTCCGGGGCGGGCGAGCAGTACTTC	CASSSGAGEQYF
-	many	TRBV12-5	TRBJ2-5	TGTGCTAGTGCCCTACAAGAGACCCAGTACTTC	CASALQETQYF
TRBD1	many	TRBV4-2	TRBJ2-7	TGTGCCAGCAGCCAAGAAGGGACAGGGGGTATCTACGAGCAGTACTTC	CASSQEGTGGIYEQYF
-	many	TRBV7-9	TRBJ2-7	TGTGCCAGCAGCTTCGATTCTGGGGAGCAGTACTTC	CASSFDSGEQYF
-	many	TRBV3-1	TRBJ2-7	TGTGCCAGCAATCCGGGAGCAGGGGAGCAGTACTTC	CASNPGAGEQYF
TRBD1	many	TRBV12-3/TRBV12-4	TRBJ2-1	TGTGCCAGCAGTTTCGGTGACAGGGGCGGTGAGCAGTTCTTC	CASSFGDRGGEQFF
-	many	TRBV4-2	TRBJ2-1	TGTGCCAGCAGCCTTAACGGGGACTCCTACAATGAGCAGTTCTTC	CASSLNGDSYNEQFF
-	-	TRBV2	TRBJ2-7	TGTGCCAGCAGCCAAACCCCCAGGGGCGAGCAGTACTTC	CASSQTPRGEQYF
TRBD2	many	TRBV10-1	TRBJ2-4	TGCGCCAGCAGTACCCTAGCGGGAGAGCTCAAAAACATTCAGTACTTC	CASSTLAGELKNIQYF
TRBD1	many	TRBV5-1	TRBJ2-1	TGCGCCAGCAGCTCCGGGACAGGGGGCCAGAATGAGCAGTTCTTC	CASSSGTGGQNEQFF
TRBD1	many	TRBV10-2	TRBJ1-2	TGCGCCACGGACAGGGGGGATTATGGCTACACCTTC	CATDRGDYGYTF
TRBD2	few	TRBV4-2	TRBJ2-5	TGTGCCAGCAGCCAGGTCGGGGGGAGGATGGAGACCCAGTACTTC	CASSQVGGRMETQYF
-	many	TRBV29-1	TRBJ1-4	TGCAGCGCCAGAGCCGGAGCTAATGAAAAACTGTTTTTT	CSARAGANEKLFF
TRBD1	-	TRBV11-2	TRBJ1-2	TGTGCCAGCAGCCTAAGACAGGGGGCGACCCATGGCTACACCTTC	CASSLRQGATHGYTF
-	many	TRBV5-1	TRBJ2-6	TGCGCCAGCAGCTTGGACGGGGCCAACGTCCTGACTTTC	CASSLDGANVLTF
-	-	TRBV27	TRBJ1-5	TGTGCCAGCAGTTTAATAGGGCCCAATAGCAATCAGCCCCAGCATTTT	CASSLIGPNSNQPQHF
-	many	TRBV13	TRBJ2-1	TGTGCCAGCAGCCGCGGTCCCAATGAGCAGTTCTTC	CASSRGPNEQFF
-	many	TRBV7-9	TRBJ2-7	TGTGCCAGCAGCTTACAAACCTCCGTGAGCTACGAGCAGTACTTC	CASSLQTSVSYEQYF
-	many	TRBV6-5	TRBJ2-1	TGTGCCAGCAGTCCCCGATACAATGAGCAGTTCTTC	CASSPRYNEQFF
-	many	TRBV9	TRBJ1-1	TGTGCCAGCAGCGTCACCTTCATGAACACTGAAGCTTTCTTT	CASSVTFMNTEAFF
-	many	TRBV20-1	TRBJ1-1	TGCAGTGCCCCCTCCCTGAGGGGAGGCACTGAAGCTTTCTTT	CSAPSLRGGTEAFF
-	many	TRBV2	TRBJ1-2	TGTGCCAGCCACAACACCTTCCTAGCTAACTATGGCTACACCTTC	CASHNTFLANYGYTF
-	many	TRBV7-9	TRBJ1-3	TGTGCCAGCAGCTCGACCGTTGTAACATCTGGAAACACCATATATTTT	CASSSTVVTSGNTIYF
TRBD2	many	TRBV12-3/TRBV12-4	TRBJ2-2	TGTGCCAGCAGTCCTAGCGGGGGGAACACCGGGGAGCTGTTTTTT	CASSPSGGNTGELFF
TRBD1	many	TRBV7-2	TRBJ1-5	TGTGCCAGCAGCCGGACAGGGAATAGCAATCAGCCCCAGCATTTT	CASSRTGNSNQPQHF
-	many	TRBV29-1	TRBJ2-1	TGCAGCGTGGTAGGACAGTACAATGAGCAGTTCTTC	CSVVGQYNEQFF
TRBD1	many	TRBV10-3	TRBJ2-4	TGTGCCATCAGTGAGTCTAAGGGGTCACAGGGGTACAAAAACATTCAGTACTTC	CAISESKGSQGYKNIQYF
-	few	TRBV5-1	TRBJ1-6	TGCGCCAGCAGCGAAGCCCCAGGGTCTACCTTAAATTCACCCCTCCACTTT	CASSEAPGSTLNSPLHF
TRBD2	few	TRBV3-1	TRBJ2-5	TGTGCCAGCAGCCAAGGAACGGCGGGGGGCGAGACCCAGTACTTC	CASSQGTAGGETQYF
-	-	TRBV27	TRBJ2-7	TGTGCCAGCAGTACGGGACTTTTTTACGAGCAGTACTTC	CASSTGLFYEQYF
-	few	TRBV5-1	TRBJ2-7	TGCGCCAGCAGCTCGCGGACTCGGGGCGAGCAGTACTTC	CASSSRTRGEQYF
-	many	TRBV7-9	TRBJ2-3	TGTGCCAGCAGCTTAGCCGGCTCGACAGATACGCAGTATTTT	CASSLAGSTDTQYF
TRBD2	many	TRBV28	TRBJ2-7	TGTGCCAGCAGTTTCAAGCGGGGCTACGAGCAGTACTTC	CASSFKRGYEQYF
-	many	TRBV4-2	TRBJ2-5	TGTGCCAGCAGCCAAGACTGGGGAAAAGAGACCCAGTACTTC	CASSQDWGKETQYF
-	many	TRBV5-4	TRBJ1-6	TGTGCCAGCAGCTTGGACAGGGCATCAAATTCACCCCTCCACTTT	CASSLDRASNSPLHF
-	many	TRBV7-2	TRBJ2-1	TGTGCCAGCAGCTTAGGATTAGGGATCTACAATGAGCAGTTCTTC	CASSLGLGIYNEQFF
TRBD1	many	TRBV4-3	TRBJ1-2	TGCGCCAGCAGCGCAACAGGGGGGATTTTGAGCTACACCTTC	CASSATGGILSYTF
-	few	TRBV7-7	TRBJ2-5	TGTGCCAGCAGCTTATCTTCCACACCGGAGACCCAGTACTTC	CASSLSSTPETQYF
TRBD1	many	TRBV2	TRBJ1-4	TGTGCCAGCAGACCCACCGGGACAGATGTGGAAAAACTGTTTTTT	CASRPTGTDVEKLFF
-	many	TRBV27	TRBJ2-7	TGTGCCAGCAGGCCGGGACACCTCTACGAGCAGTACTTC	CASRPGHLYEQYF